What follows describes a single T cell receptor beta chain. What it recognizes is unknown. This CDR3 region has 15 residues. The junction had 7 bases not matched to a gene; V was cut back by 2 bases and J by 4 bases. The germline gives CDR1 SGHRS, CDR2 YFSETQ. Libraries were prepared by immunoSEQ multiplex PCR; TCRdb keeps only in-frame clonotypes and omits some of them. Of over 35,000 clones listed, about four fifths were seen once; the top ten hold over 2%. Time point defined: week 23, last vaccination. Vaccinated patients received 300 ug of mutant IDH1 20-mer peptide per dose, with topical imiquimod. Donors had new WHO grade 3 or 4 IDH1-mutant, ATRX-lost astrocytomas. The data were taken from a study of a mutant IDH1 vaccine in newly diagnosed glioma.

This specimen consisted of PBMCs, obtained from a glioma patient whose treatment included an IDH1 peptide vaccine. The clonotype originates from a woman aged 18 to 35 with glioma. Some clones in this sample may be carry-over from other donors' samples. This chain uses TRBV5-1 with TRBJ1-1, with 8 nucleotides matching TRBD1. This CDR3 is CASSLSGGAGTEAFF. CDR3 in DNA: TGCGCCAGCAGCTTATCAGGGGGCGCGGGCACTGAAGCTTTCTTT.